The 2 T cell receptor beta chains given below trace back to one sample, sequenced in a study of blood T cells in healthy people across ages (dated by TCRdb to the mid-2010s). Libraries were made using 5' RACE. The sample was run on an Illumina HiSeq 2500. A second roughly 6 to 12 cycle PCR used a sample-barcoded 5' primer and a J-beta primer mix. TCRdb took the public reads, trimmed them with fastp at Q25, ran MiXCR for clone calling and kept in-frame beta chains. CDR3 protein sequences are deduplicated, and each keeps its most common genes and DNA. The table for this sample lists 850,000 to 1,000,000 distinct CDR3 sequences; around 46% of them were counted only once. The ten largest account for around 15% of the sample. Sequencing was carried out using blood. These receptors were obtained from a man younger than 40 in good health.

This clonotype was seen a handful of times. V is TRBV4-1 and J is TRBJ1-4, with 8 bases aligning to TRBD1. V trimming: 4 bases; J trimming: 3 bases; junction bases outside the gene matches: 7. The CDR3 totals 16 residues. Germline-derived CDR1 and CDR2 are MGHRA and YSYEKL. The CDR3 sequence is CASSLQDRAPNEKLFF. The DNA for the CDR3 is TGCGCCAGCAGCCTCCAGGACAGGGCACCTAATGAAAAACTGTTTTTT.

This rearrangement joins TRBV10-3 to TRBJ2-5, with 9 nucleotides matching TRBD1. The closer fit of TRBJ2-7 to the DNA end suggests the J call may be wrong. The CDR3 sequence is 13 residues long. Germline loops: CDR1 ENHRY, CDR2 SYGVKD. In DNA form, the CDR3 reads TGTGCCATCAAACCGGGACAGGGCTACGAGCAGTACTTC. This translates into CAIKPGQGYEQYF.